The rows below give T cell receptor beta chains drawn from one sample of a study of blood T cell repertoires in COVID-19. Libraries were prepared by immunoSEQ multiplex PCR; TCRdb keeps only in-frame clonotypes and omits some of them. The sample gives about 160,000 clones, roughly 90% of which show up once; about 2.6% is in the top ten. Sequencing used peripheral blood. The source is a man in his fifties or sixties with acute or convalescent COVID-19. Both conserved end residues are part of each CDR3. Fields, in order: D gene, clone size, J gene, V gene, CDR3 DNA, CDR3 protein. The D gene is left open where the match is weak. A row's size may be missing; if present it is once, few, many or a size class.

NA NA TRBJ1-2 TRBV30 TGTGCCTGGAGTGCCTCAGGGATCTATGGCTACACCTTC CAWSASGIYGYTF
NA NA TRBJ2-1 TRBV7-2 TGTGCCAGCAGCCCTCTGGGGGGGCCCATCAATGAGCAGTTCTTC CASSPLGGPINEQFF
TRBD1 NA TRBJ2-2 TRBV7-3 TGTGCCAGCAGCAGACAGGGGCGGGACACCGGGGAGCTGTTTTTT CASSRQGRDTGELFF
TRBD1 NA TRBJ1-2 TRBV7-3 TGTGCCAGCAGCCCCCTGGGGCAGGGGGGAATGTATGGCTACACCTTC CASSPLGQGGMYGYTF
NA NA TRBJ1-6 TRBV30 TGTGCCTGGAAACAGGACCCCATACGTTCACCCCTCCACTTT CAWKQDPIRSPLHF
NA NA TRBJ2-7 TRBV12-3/TRBV12-4 TGTGCCAGCAGCCGTGGTTGGGCACGTGAGCAGTACTTC CASSRGWAREQYF
NA NA TRBJ1-3 TRBV19 TGTGCCAGTACAAGACACAGCTCTGGAAACACCATATATTTT CASTRHSSGNTIYF
TRBD1 NA TRBJ2-1 TRBV2 TGTGCCAGCCAGAGGGGGCAAACCACCTACAATGAGCAGTTCTTC CASQRGQTTYNEQFF
NA NA TRBJ1-1 TRBV10-2 TGCGCCAGCAGAGGGACATTGCGGATGAACACTGAAGCTTTCTTT CASRGTLRMNTEAFF
TRBD2 NA TRBJ2-1 TRBV6-1 TGTGCCAGCAGTGCCCCTAGCGGGGCTTCCTACAATGAGCAGTTCTTC CASSAPSGASYNEQFF
TRBD1 NA TRBJ2-5 TRBV6-5 TGTGCCAGCAGCTGGACAGGGGACCCACAAGAGACCCAGTACTTC CASSWTGDPQETQYF
NA NA TRBJ1-2 TRBV27 TGTGCCAGCAGTTTATCCGGAAGGGGATCCAACTATGGCTACACCTTC CASSLSGRGSNYGYTF
NA once TRBJ1-5 TRBV30 TGTGCCTGGAGTCGGGGGGGTAGCAATCAGCCCCAGCATTTT CAWSRGGSNQPQHF
TRBD1 NA TRBJ1-5 TRBV11-2 TGTGCCAGCAGCCCGACAGGGGCTCAGCCCCAGCATTTT CASSPTGAQPQHF
NA NA TRBJ1-3 TRBV12-2 TGTGCAAGTCGCTTAGAGAGCTCCAGGGTTACCCGCTCTGGAAACACCATATATTTT CASRLESSRVTRSGNTIYF
TRBD1 NA TRBJ2-2 TRBV5-3 TGTGCCAGAAGCTACGACAGGGGTCAGATCATTCCGAACACCGGGGAGCTGTTTTTT CARSYDRGQIIPNTGELFF
NA NA TRBJ1-6 TRBV19 TGTGCCAGTAGTTCCAGGGGCTATGAAAATTCACCCCTCCACTTT CASSSRGYENSPLHF
NA NA TRBJ2-7 TRBV5-1 TGCGCCAGCAGCCGCCCTGACAGCTACGAGCAGTACTTC CASSRPDSYEQYF
TRBD1 NA TRBJ1-6 TRBV7-9 TGTGCCAGCAGCTTAAAGGGGGCAGATTCACCCCTCCACTTT CASSLKGADSPLHF
TRBD1 NA TRBJ2-5 TRBV6-2/TRBV6-3 TGTGCCAGCAGCCCCAGGGGGCAGACCCAGTACTTC CASSPRGQTQYF
TRBD2 NA TRBJ2-1 TRBV4-2 TGTGCCAGCAGCCAAGAGGGGGGGGAACACAATGAGCAGTTCTTC CASSQEGGEHNEQFF
NA NA TRBJ2-6 TRBV2 TGTGCCAGCAGTCCCACAGGGTTTGGGGCCAACGTCCTGACTTTC CASSPTGFGANVLTF
TRBD1 once TRBJ1-5 TRBV19 TGTGCCAGTACCATGAAACCTTGGACAGGGGATCAGCCCCAGCATTTT CASTMKPWTGDQPQHF
NA once TRBJ1-2 TRBV5-4 TGTGCCAGCAGTTTGGGGAGTGGGTCTGCTGGCTACACCTTC CASSLGSGSAGYTF
NA NA TRBJ1-1 TRBV6-5 TGTGCCAGCAGTTATACGGAGGGCACTGAAGCTTTCTTT CASSYTEGTEAFF
NA few TRBJ2-7 TRBV5-1 TGCGCCAGCAGCCCGAGAGTCGGGTACGAGCAGTACTTC CASSPRVGYEQYF
TRBD1 few TRBJ2-7 TRBV12-5 TGTGCTAGTGGTTTGGGACAGGGGGGGCAGTACTTC CASGLGQGGQYF